This T cell receptor beta chain emerged from a study of siplizumab effects on memory and regulatory T cells. Study outcomes and limitations: No more than a minor fraction of alloreactive clones could be traced back to unstimulated subsets. Naive T cells appeared more diverse than memory cells and seemed to be major alloresponse contributors.

Assays examined roughly 100,000 TCR templates per sample. Generated by immunoSEQ multiplex PCR, the TCRdb table keeps only in-frame clones and is missing some. The table shows around 86,000 clones, with approximately 95% occurring only once. Looked up from germline, CDR1 is MDHEN and CDR2 is SYDVKM. Unmatched junction bases numbered 11, after V lost 6 bases and J lost 3 bases. The CDR3 is made up of 16 amino acids. As for this clone: Its specificity is unknown.

This receptor was identified in a human donor in good health. The gene calls are TRBV28 and TRBJ1-3, with 7 bases lining up with TRBD1. The sample comprised non-Treg CD4+ T cells sorted from blood. The CDR3 here is CASSPLTGIFGNTIYF. The CDR3 DNA reads as TGTGCCAGCAGCCCCTTGACAGGGATATTTGGAAACACCATATATTTT.